What follows are 5 T cell receptor beta chains derived from one specimen sequenced in a study of technical replicates of blood from several donors. Libraries were prepared by immunoSEQ multiplex PCR; TCRdb keeps only in-frame clonotypes and omits some of them. The table has 75,000 to 100,000 clones, over 85% seen once. Material: T cells isolated from PBMCs. These receptors all come from a human donor in good health.

For this clone: Other DNA sequences in the same sample also yield this CDR3. V is TRBV7-3 and J is TRBJ2-2; 12 positions match TRBD2. Germline V gene data show CDR1 as SGHTA and CDR2 as FQGTGA. Losses at the gene ends were 5 bases for V and 5 bases for J; bases not matched to a gene: 6. The CDR3 covers 16 residues. CDR3 protein: CASSLGLAGGTGELFF. For the CDR3, the DNA is TGTGCCAGCAGCCTGGGACTAGCGGGCGGGACCGGGGAGCTGTTTTTT.

V is TRBV5-4 and J is TRBJ1-2; the D is unclear. V lost 1 base and J 8 bases, leaving 12 bases between the germline ends. CDR3 length equals 13 residues. Per germline, CDR1 SGHNT and CDR2 YYREEE (reference sequence). This chain's CDR3 is CASSLPGSMGYTF. The CDR3 DNA follows: TGTGCCAGCAGCTTGCCCGGGAGCATGGGCTACACCTTC.

The chain is built from TRBV27 and TRBJ2-4; 9 bases are shared with TRBD1. CDR1 and CDR2 (germline): MNHEY, SMNVEV (reference sequence). The junction had 8 bases not matched to a gene; V was cut back by 6 bases and J by 5 bases. The CDR3 is made up of 15 amino acids. The CDR3 loop is CASRTLTGGENIQYF. The CDR3 coding sequence is TGTGCCAGCAGGACGTTGACAGGGGGGGAAAACATTCAGTACTTC.

V gene TRBV7-2 combines with J gene TRBJ2-7; 9 nucleotides line up with TRBD2. The CDR3 is 16 residues long. Per germline, CDR1 SGHTA and CDR2 FQGNSA. Trimming at V came to 4 bases and at J to 6 bases, leaving 13 bases not matched to a gene. The CDR3 sequence is CASSYLAGVFPVEQYF. CDR3 sequence (DNA): TGTGCCAGCAGCTATTTAGCGGGAGTCTTTCCGGTCGAGCAGTACTTC.

The V gene is TRBV6-1, the J gene TRBJ1-5; the match to TRBD1 covers 7 bases. Germline values: CDR1 MNHNS, CDR2 SASEGT. Trimming at V came to 7 bases and at J to 5 bases, leaving 11 bases not matched to a gene. This CDR3 has 15 residues. CDR3 loop: CASIIVEGAYQPQHF. The CDR3 DNA reads TGTGCCAGCATAATTGTGGAGGGGGCTTATCAGCCCCAGCATTTT.